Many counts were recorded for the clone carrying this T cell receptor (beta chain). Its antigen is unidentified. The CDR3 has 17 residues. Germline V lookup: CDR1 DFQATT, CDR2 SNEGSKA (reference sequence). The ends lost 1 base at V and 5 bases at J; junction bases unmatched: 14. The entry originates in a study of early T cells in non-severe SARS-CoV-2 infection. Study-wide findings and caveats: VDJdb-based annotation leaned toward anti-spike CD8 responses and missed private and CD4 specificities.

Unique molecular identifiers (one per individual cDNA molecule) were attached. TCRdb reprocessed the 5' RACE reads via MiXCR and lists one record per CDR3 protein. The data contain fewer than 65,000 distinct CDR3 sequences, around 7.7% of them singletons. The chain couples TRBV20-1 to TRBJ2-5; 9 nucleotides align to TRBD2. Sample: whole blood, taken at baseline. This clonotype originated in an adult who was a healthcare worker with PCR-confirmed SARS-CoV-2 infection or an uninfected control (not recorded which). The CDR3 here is CSARGAGTREGRETQYF. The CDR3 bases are TGCAGTGCTAGAGGGGCAGGAACGCGGGAGGGCCGGGAGACCCAGTACTTC.